This T cell receptor (beta chain) was captured by sequencing in a study of blood T cell repertoires in COVID-19. Libraries were prepared by immunoSEQ multiplex PCR; TCRdb keeps only in-frame clonotypes and omits some of them. The sample shows 35,000 to 50,000 clones, 86% of them seen only once. V shed 7 bases and J shed 8 bases, with 12 bases lying between them. Germline V gene sequence: CDR1 MNHNY, CDR2 SVGAGI (reference sequence). This CDR3 is 12 amino acids long. The TCR was taken from a man in his 70s with acute or convalescent COVID-19. The J gene is TRBJ2-1, the V gene TRBV6-6; D may be TRBD1 (5 bases). The sequencing input was peripheral blood. CDR3 in DNA: TGTGCCAGCACTCAGGGTCACGATGAGCAGTTCTTC. Amino acids: CASTQGHDEQFF.